The TCR beta chain described here comes from a study of molecular identifiers for immune sequencing clone quantification. Study-wide results and caveats: Clone sizes that are highly expanded could be underestimated when identical TCR molecules share a barcode.

With listed TCR primers and previously described methods, bulk TCR libraries were prepared. TCRdb itself ran the PCR reads through MiXCR, one entry per CDR3 protein. Of around 460,000 distinct CDR3 sequences in the sample, about 22% were seen once. Ten or more counts support this clonotype. Its matching antigen is unknown. One end of the junction fails to match germline, which may point to a read error. The CDR3 runs 15 residues. Looked up from germline, CDR1 is SNHLY and CDR2 is FYNNEI. Sorting recovered naive CD8 T cells on a CD8+CD4-CCR7+CD45RA+ profile. The sequencing sample was made of naive CD8+ T cells from blood, with Jurkat cell RNA spiked in. Indicated subset: FACS-sorted CD8+CD4-CCR7+CD45RA+ naive T cells. The TCR comes from a human donor in good health. Some libraries in this study had Jurkat cell RNA spiked in. This chain uses TRBV2 with TRBJ2-3, with 11 bases identical to TRBD2. CDR3 bases: TGTGCCAGCTGTGAACGGACTAGCGGGACAGATACGCAGTATTTT. Translated: CASCERTSGTDTQYF.